This TCR beta chain was identified in a study of cytomegalovirus exposure and HLA in healthy donors. Study findings and constraints: Earlier results showed most TCR beta V segments being productive about 87% or about 30% of the time. TRBV6-2, TRBV6-3 and some other V segments were excluded as indistinguishable. Across donors, most TCRs were seen rarely, yet some public ones were widespread. Accurate prediction of HLA-A and HLA-B alleles (for most subjects) was reportedly achieved from TCR beta sequences.

As regards this clone: Its matching antigen is unknown.

The V gene's germline CDR1 is MNHNS and CDR2 SASEGT. CDR3 length equals 14 residues. V was clipped by 2 bases and J by 7 bases; unmatched bases: 3. Amplification used 60 Vbeta primers and 13 Jbeta primers. Assay used: immunoSEQ multiplex PCR; TCRdb lists only in-frame clones, some missing. The table includes under 150,000 clones, about 75% detected once. The chain carries TRBV6-1 and TRBJ2-1, with 9 bases fitting TRBD1. Input material: PBMCs. The TCR sequence derives from a man aged 55 to 70 in good health and CMV-seronegative. CDR3 coding DNA: TGTGCCAGCAGTGAACGGGACAGGGAGAATGAGCAGTTCTTC. Amino acids: CASSERDRENEQFF.